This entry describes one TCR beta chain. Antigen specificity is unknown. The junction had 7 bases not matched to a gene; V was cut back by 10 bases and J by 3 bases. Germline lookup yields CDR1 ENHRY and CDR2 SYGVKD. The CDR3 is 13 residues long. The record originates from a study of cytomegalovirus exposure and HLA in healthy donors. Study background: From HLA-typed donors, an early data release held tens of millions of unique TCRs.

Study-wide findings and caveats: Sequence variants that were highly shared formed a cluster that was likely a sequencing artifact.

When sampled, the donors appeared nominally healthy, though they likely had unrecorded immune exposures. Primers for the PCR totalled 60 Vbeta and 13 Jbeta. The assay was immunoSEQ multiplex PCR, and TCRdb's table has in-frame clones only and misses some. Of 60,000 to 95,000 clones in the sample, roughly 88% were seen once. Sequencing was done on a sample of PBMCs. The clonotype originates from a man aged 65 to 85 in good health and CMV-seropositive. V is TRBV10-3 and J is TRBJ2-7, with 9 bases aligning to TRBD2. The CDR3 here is CATRLAEIYEQYF. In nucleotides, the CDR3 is TGTGCCACCCGACTAGCGGAGATCTACGAGCAGTACTTC.